Each of the 8 T cell receptor beta chains below was sequenced from the same sample in a study of spatial heterogeneity in lung cancer (dated by TCRdb to 2018 to 2020). Receptor libraries were prepared by 5' RACE. Sequencing was performed on a NextSeq 500. The raw public data were reprocessed by TCRdb itself: fastp quality trimming at Q25, MiXCR clonotype calling, in-frame beta chains only. Each record represents a unique CDR3 protein, reported with the most common genes and DNA among its rows. The sample table contains roughly 9,900 distinct CDR3 sequences; only one count was recorded for around 23% of them. The top ten clones comprise around 3.6% of the sample. The meaning of the sample's time point label: blood at routine non-recurrence follow-up after resection. Source: PBMCs, taken at follow-up. These TCRs come from a female donor with early-stage non-small cell lung cancer.

Only a few counts were recorded for this clonotype. The V gene is TRBV20-1, the J gene TRBJ1-5, with D perhaps TRBD1 (5 bases). There are 13 residues in the CDR3. V lost 6 bases and J lost 7, with 16 bases in between. Per germline, CDR1 DFQATT and CDR2 SNEGSKA (reference sequence). The CDR3 protein is CSARDRGGQPQHF. In DNA form, the CDR3 reads TGCAGTGCCCGAGATCGGGGCGGACAGCCCCAGCATTTT.

The chain is built from TRBV7-9 and TRBJ2-2; D not resolved. Trimming took 0 bases from V and 5 from J, leaving 10 bases between them. CDR1 is SEHNR and CDR2 is FQNEAQ in the germline V gene (reference sequence). The CDR3 covers 15 residues. The chain's CDR3 is CASSLALGGTGELFF. Here the CDR3 DNA reads TGTGCCAGCAGCTTAGCCCTTGGTGGAACCGGGGAGCTGTTTTTT.

The gene calls are TRBV29-1 and TRBJ1-5, with D possibly being TRBD1 (6 bases). CDR1 and CDR2 (germline): SQVTM, ANQGSEA. V lost 5 bases and J 4 bases, leaving 15 bases between the germline ends. The CDR3 is 14 amino acids. CDR3 in DNA: TGCAGCGTTCGGACAGCTAATCTAAATCAGCCCCAGCATTTT. Translation: CSVRTANLNQPQHF.

The chain joins TRBV20-1 to TRBJ2-7, with a tentative D call TRBD1 (5 bases). The CDR3 has 15 amino acids. CDR1 is DFQATT, CDR2 SNEGSKA, per germline (reference sequence). V dropped 5 bases and J dropped 0 bases, with 17 bases sitting between them. CDR3 coding DNA: TGCAGTGCTTACCCTAACCGACAGATCTCCTACGAGCAGTACTTC. It yields the protein CSAYPNRQISYEQYF.

This clonotype is categorized as medium-sized (0.01 to 0.1%). V usage is TRBV5-1 and J usage is TRBJ2-1, with D possibly TRBD1 on 6 matching bases. Looked up from germline, CDR1 is SGHRS and CDR2 is YFSETQ. The CDR3 consists of 16 residues. Trimming pared 0 bases from V and 2 bases from J, leaving 12 bases between. The CDR3: CASSLEGVRAYNEQFF. CDR3 sequence (DNA): TGCGCCAGCAGCTTGGAGGGGGTGAGAGCCTACAATGAGCAGTTCTTC.

This clonotype showed up just a few times. This sequence joins TRBV3-1 and TRBJ2-5; 10 bases line up with TRBD2. CDR3 length: 17 amino acids. The trim removed 4 bases at V and 1 base at J, leaving 9 bases unmatched. Germline CDR1 and CDR2: LGHDT and YNNKEL (reference sequence). The CDR3 here is CASSPGALAGAQETQYF. CDR3 DNA: TGTGCCAGCAGCCCCGGGGCCCTAGCGGGAGCCCAAGAGACCCAGTACTTC.

This clonotype was detected a few times. The DNA for the CDR3 is TGTGCCAGCAGCGTGCTATCGGACGATACGCAGTATTTT. Encoded protein: CASSVLSDDTQYF. This chain joins TRBV5-4 and TRBJ2-3; D gene unclear. The CDR3 spans 13 residues. V lost 4 bases and J 6 bases, leaving 12 bases between the germline ends. Per the germline V gene, CDR1 is SGHNT and CDR2 is YYREEE (reference sequence).

This chain connects TRBV7-6 to TRBJ1-1; possible D gene TRBD1, 6 bases. The germline V gene has CDR1 SGHVS and CDR2 FNYEAQ. V dropped 4 bases and J dropped 2 bases, with 8 bases sitting between them. The CDR3 consists of 13 residues. The CDR3 region has the DNA TGTGCCAGCAGCTCGGGACAAAACACTGAAGCTTTCTTT. Residues: CASSSGQNTEAFF.